These 22 T cell receptor beta chains originate from one sample sequenced in a study of T cell clusters in autoimmune cytopenias. Each sample's input was around 270 ng genomic DNA, some 34,000 genome equivalents. One tube held mixed TRB-A and TRB-B primer pools for touch-down PCR. One entry per CDR3 protein, without DNA, is what TCRdb gives after re-calling the multiplex PCR reads. Recorded for this sample: about 5,000 distinct CDR3 sequences. Separately, the same data were catalogued under a study of T cell repertoires in aging, cancer and after chemotherapy.

Sequenced: peripheral blood. The receptor set was obtained from a human donor with chronic lymphocytic leukemia. The donor label of this sample is uncertain.

This chain links TRBV19 with TRBJ2-5. Germline lookup yields CDR1 LNHDA and CDR2 SQIVND (reference sequence). CDR3 length: 15 residues. The CDR3 region is CASSPAAGVGETQYF.

This clonotype ranks as medium-sized (0.01 to 0.1%) in terms of frequency. The gene calls are TRBV6-6 and TRBJ2-1; the TCRdb call, TRBD2, lacks DNA for checking. The germline CDR1 and CDR2 sequences are MNHNY and SVGAGI (reference sequence). This CDR3 contains 15 residues. CDR3 protein: CASSYSAGGHSEQFF.

Considering frequency, this clonotype is medium-sized (0.01 to 0.1%). The chain couples TRBV6-5 to TRBJ1-2. In germline, CDR1 is MNHEY, CDR2 SVGAGI. The CDR3 runs to 12 residues. CDR3 region: CASSSRRYGYTF.

The V and J genes are TRBV6-6 and TRBJ1-5; as DNA is missing, the TRBD1 call by TCRdb cannot be tested. Germline CDR1 is MNHNY and CDR2 is SVGAGI (reference sequence). The CDR3 has 15 amino acids. The CDR3 here is CASREGARSNQPQHF.

According to its frequency, this clonotype is medium-sized. The J gene is TRBJ2-7, the V gene TRBV6-5; checking the TCRdb D call of TRBD1 is not possible without DNA. The CDR3 loop spans 15 amino acids. Germline V lookup: CDR1 MNHEY, CDR2 SVGAGI. CDR3 protein: CASSSGRTAPYEQYF.

This clonotype is called medium-sized (0.01 to 0.1%) based on its frequency. The CDR3 loop reads CASSLDAHRGRTDTQYF. The genes are TRBV13 and TRBJ2-3; there is no DNA to check the TCRdb D call of TRBD1. The CDR3 spans 17 residues. Germline assignment: CDR1 PRHDT and CDR2 FYEKMQ (reference sequence). Variable domain in full (rest from reference TRBV13 and TRBJ2-3): AAGVIQSPRHLIKEKRETATLKCYPIPRHDTVYWYQQGPGQDPQFLISFYEKMQSDKGSIPDRFSAQQFSDYHSELNMSSLELGDSALYFCASSLDAHRGRTDTQYFGPGTRLTVL.

The J gene is TRBJ1-6, the V gene TRBV10-1; the D call of TRBD1 rests on TCRdb alone, since no DNA is present to check it. CDR1 is WNHNN, CDR2 SYGVQD, per germline (reference sequence). The CDR3 sequence is 12 residues long. The CDR3 reads CAVQENNSPLHF.

By frequency, this clonotype is medium-sized. The J gene is TRBJ1-2, the V gene TRBV6-1; absent DNA, TCRdb's TRBD1 call cannot be checked. Germline CDR1 reads MNHNS; CDR2 reads SASEGT. CDR3 length equals 14 residues. This CDR3 is CASSERGTFYGYTF.

This sequence joins TRBV27 and TRBJ1-5; checking the TCRdb D call of TRBD1 is not possible without DNA. CDR1 and CDR2 from the germline V gene are MNHEY and SMNVEV (reference sequence). There are 16 residues in the CDR3. The CDR3 region is CASSPTGGYGYQPQHF.

Measured by frequency, this clonotype is medium-sized. The chain recombines TRBV18 with TRBJ2-7; TCRdb returns TRBD1, unconfirmable since there is no DNA. Germline loops: CDR1 KGHSH, CDR2 LQKENI. CDR3 length equals 14 residues. The CDR3 sequence: CASSRPGQAYEQYF.

V is TRBV10-2 and J is TRBJ1-1; TCRdb calls TRBD1, which cannot be checked without DNA. The CDR3 length is 16 residues. The germline V gene encodes CDR1 WSHSY and CDR2 SAAADI. This CDR3 reads CASSSTGGWGNTEAFF.

By frequency, this clonotype registers medium-sized. The chain is built from TRBV27 and TRBJ2-1; TCRdb indicates TRBD1, and absent DNA this call remains unverified. CDR1 is MNHEY and CDR2 is SMNVEV in the germline V gene (reference sequence). This CDR3 comprises 16 residues. CDR3 sequence: CASSLQGLRLYNEQFF.

The rearrangement joins TRBV24-1 to TRBJ2-1. The CDR3 consists of 13 residues. Germline lookup yields CDR1 KGHDR and CDR2 SFDVKD. CDR3 residues: CATSAQAYNEQFF.

The chain has TRBV12-3 or TRBV12-4 and TRBJ2-2; TCRdb gives TRBD1 as the D gene, but with no DNA this cannot be confirmed. This CDR3 is 15 amino acids long. The CDR3 sequence is CASSLHGGKSGELFF.

The genes are TRBV10-3 and TRBJ2-2; TCRdb names TRBD2, which stays unverified in the absence of DNA. This CDR3 is built from 15 residues. The germline gives CDR1 ENHRY, CDR2 SYGVKD. This CDR3 is CAIGTSGGHSGELFF.

The gene calls are TRBV7-9 and TRBJ2-1. The CDR3 covers 15 residues. In germline, CDR1 is SEHNR, CDR2 FQNEAQ (reference sequence). The CDR3 spells CASSDSGLSKNEQFF.

Frequency places this clonotype as medium-sized (0.01 to 0.1%). This chain uses TRBV6-2 or TRBV6-3 with TRBJ1-5; the TRBD1 assignment by TCRdb is unverifiable without DNA. Germline-derived CDR1 and CDR2 are MNHEY and SVGEGT. CDR3 length: 15 amino acids. The CDR3 here is CASSPGTASNQPQHF.

This chain links TRBV5-6 with TRBJ2-3; TCRdb's assignment of TRBD1 cannot be checked, as there is no DNA. CDR3 length: 15 residues. Germline V gene lookup returns CDR1 SGHDT and CDR2 YYEEEE. This chain's CDR3 is CASSSTGSYTDTQYF.

The gene calls are TRBV6-5 and TRBJ2-4; TCRdb designates TRBD2, a call that cannot be tested without DNA. Germline CDR1 is MNHEY and CDR2 is SVGAGI. The CDR3 extends over 12 amino acids. CDR3: CATASDINIQYF.

This chain joins TRBV11-2 and TRBJ1-5. This CDR3 has 16 amino acids. CDR1 and CDR2 from the germline V gene are SGHAT and FQNNGV. CDR3 sequence: CASSLGFGGGNQPQHF.

The V call is TRBV24-1, the J call TRBJ2-5; TCRdb's D gene call, TRBD1, goes unchecked for lack of DNA. The CDR3 runs to 15 residues. Germline CDR1 is KGHDR and CDR2 is SFDVKD. CDR3 amino acids: CATSDSGTGLETQYF.

This clonotype is called medium-sized based on its frequency. The chain employs TRBV6-5 and TRBJ2-1; the D call of TRBD1 rests on TCRdb alone, since no DNA is present to check it. The germline CDR1 and CDR2 sequences are MNHEY and SVGAGI. This CDR3 region has 16 residues. CDR3 protein: CASSYTGTGSYNEQFF.